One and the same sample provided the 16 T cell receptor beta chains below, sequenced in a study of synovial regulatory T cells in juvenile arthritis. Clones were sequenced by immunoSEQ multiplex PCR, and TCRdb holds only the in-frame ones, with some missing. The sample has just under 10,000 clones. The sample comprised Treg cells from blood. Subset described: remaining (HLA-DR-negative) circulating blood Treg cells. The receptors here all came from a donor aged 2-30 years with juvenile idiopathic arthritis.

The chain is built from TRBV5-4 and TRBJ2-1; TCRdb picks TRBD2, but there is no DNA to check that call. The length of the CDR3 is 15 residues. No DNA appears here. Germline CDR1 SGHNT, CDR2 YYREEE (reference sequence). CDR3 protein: CASSRLAGLMDEQFF.

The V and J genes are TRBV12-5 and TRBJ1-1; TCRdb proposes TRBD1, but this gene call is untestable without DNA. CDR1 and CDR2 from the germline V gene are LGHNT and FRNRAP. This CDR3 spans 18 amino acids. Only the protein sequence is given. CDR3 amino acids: CASGLVLGTGSMNTEAFF.

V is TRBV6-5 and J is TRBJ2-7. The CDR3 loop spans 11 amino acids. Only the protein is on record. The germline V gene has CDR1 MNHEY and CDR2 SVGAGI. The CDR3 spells CASSYSSEQYF.

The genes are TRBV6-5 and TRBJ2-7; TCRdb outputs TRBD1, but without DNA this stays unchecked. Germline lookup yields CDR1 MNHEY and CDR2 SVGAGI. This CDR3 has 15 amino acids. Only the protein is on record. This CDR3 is CASSYSTGSSYEQYF.

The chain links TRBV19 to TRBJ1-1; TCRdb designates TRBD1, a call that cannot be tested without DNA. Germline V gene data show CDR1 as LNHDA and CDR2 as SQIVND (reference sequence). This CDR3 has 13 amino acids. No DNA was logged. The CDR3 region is CASKGDRRLGAFF.

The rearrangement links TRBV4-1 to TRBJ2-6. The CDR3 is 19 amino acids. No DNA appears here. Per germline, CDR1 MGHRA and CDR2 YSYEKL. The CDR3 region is CASSLGPSVGGFGANVLTF.

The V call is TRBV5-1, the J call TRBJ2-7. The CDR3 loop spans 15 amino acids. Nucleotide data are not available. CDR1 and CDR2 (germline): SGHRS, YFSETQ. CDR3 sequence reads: CASSLGGRESYEQYF.

The chain's CDR3 is CASKSLGLAGHNEQFF. The chain recombines TRBV6-6 with TRBJ2-1; TCRdb gives TRBD2 as the D gene, but with no DNA this cannot be confirmed. The CDR3 has 16 amino acids. DNA is not recorded here. In germline, CDR1 is MNHNY, CDR2 SVGAGI (reference sequence).

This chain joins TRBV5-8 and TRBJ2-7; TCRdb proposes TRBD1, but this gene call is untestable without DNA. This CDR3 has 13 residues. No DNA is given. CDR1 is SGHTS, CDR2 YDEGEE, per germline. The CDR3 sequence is CASSLGHSYEQYF.

The CDR3: CASSSRVNQPQHF. The chain has TRBV11-3 and TRBJ1-5. Germline V gives CDR1 SGHNT, CDR2 YENEEA. The CDR3 is 13 amino acids. No DNA is recorded.

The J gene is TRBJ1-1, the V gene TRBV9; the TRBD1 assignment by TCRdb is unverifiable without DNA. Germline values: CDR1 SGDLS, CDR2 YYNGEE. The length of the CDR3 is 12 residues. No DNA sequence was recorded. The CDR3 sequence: CASRGTGGAPFF.

The CDR3 reads CASSLNGGTLYEQYF. This sequence joins TRBV18 and TRBJ2-7; TCRdb selects TRBD2, and the lack of DNA leaves this call unchecked. Germline V gene data show CDR1 as KGHSH and CDR2 as LQKENI. The CDR3 covers 15 residues. No DNA accompanies this entry.

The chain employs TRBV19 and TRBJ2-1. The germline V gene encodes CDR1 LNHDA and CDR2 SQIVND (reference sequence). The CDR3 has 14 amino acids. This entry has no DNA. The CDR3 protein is CASTRLPGADEQFF. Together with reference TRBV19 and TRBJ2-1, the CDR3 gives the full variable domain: DGGITQSPKYLFRKEGQNVTLSCEQNLNHDAMYWYRQDPGQGLRLIYYSQIVNDFQKGDIAEGYSVSREKKESFPLTVTSAQKNPTAFYLCASTRLPGADEQFFGPGTRLTVL.

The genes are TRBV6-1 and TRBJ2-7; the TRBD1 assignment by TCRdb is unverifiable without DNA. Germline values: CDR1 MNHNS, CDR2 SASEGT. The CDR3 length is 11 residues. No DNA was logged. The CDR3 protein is CASKSQYEQYF.

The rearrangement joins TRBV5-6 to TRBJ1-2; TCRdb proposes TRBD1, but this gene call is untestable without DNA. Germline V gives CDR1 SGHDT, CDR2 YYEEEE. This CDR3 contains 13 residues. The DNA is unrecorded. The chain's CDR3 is CASSLEQNYGYTF.

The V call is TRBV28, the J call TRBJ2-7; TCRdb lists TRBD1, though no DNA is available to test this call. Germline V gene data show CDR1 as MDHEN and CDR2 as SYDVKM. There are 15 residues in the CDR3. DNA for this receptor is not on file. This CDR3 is CASSSAPDSPREQYF.